The T cell receptor (beta chain) under discussion was sequenced for a study of cytomegalovirus exposure and HLA in healthy donors (dated by TCRdb to 2017 to 2019). About the investigation overall: In an earlier analysis of 587 of the donors, 250 to 350 Gb of sequence data and some 120 million unique TCR beta sequences from about 179 million T cells were reported. About 310 gigabases of sequencing data and approximately 84 million unique TCR sequences were included in an early release covering 500 to 750 HLA-typed donors. The genetic ancestry cluster associated with self-reported Caucasian donors included roughly 84% of the 398 genotyped donors. The study was designed to test whether signatures of past pathogen exposure could be identified by cataloging public T cell receptors. The T cell repertoires of under 750 subjects were profiled by immunosequencing and related to cytomegalovirus serostatus. Besides the first cohort of about 730 subjects, a separate validation cohort made up of over 95 different subjects was used. High-throughput TCR immunosequencing, statistical association of individual TCRs with disease status, and machine learning were combined to predict cytomegalovirus infection status. To study patterns of TCR occurrence, a later analysis re-analyzed previously published TCR beta repertoires from 666 donors and added high-resolution HLA genotyping. Rather than using new phenotypic data, the later analysis identified candidate immune exposures from TCR beta sequences and from how often those sequences occurred across donors. In an earlier analysis of more than 550 of the donors, high-throughput TCR beta sequencing was used to judge whether each TCR beta V gene segment behaved as functional or pseudogenic. Donor age, sex, ethnicity and CMV serostatus were collected together with the repertoire data. A later genetic analysis used genome-wide SNP genotypes for about 65% of the roughly 670 donors, treating that subset as a discovery cohort. Every repertoire in the discovery cohort had been generated on one and the same sequencing platform. Class I and class II HLA loci were covered by the typing at four-digit resolution. Typing coverage differed by locus: A, B, C, DRB1 and DQB1 were typed in about 629-630 donors, DQA1 in approximately 520, DPA1 in 600 to 610, and DPB1 in 400 to 480. About 5 DR-DQ haplotypes were handled as single units for association and clustering, since linkage in the cohort was strong. Among 398 genotyped donors of the cohort, an average of about 240,000 unique TCR beta nucleotide sequences were sequenced per donor, around 18% of them non-productive. The investigation overall reported the following: The classifier was reported to diagnose cytomegalovirus status with high specificity and sensitivity in both the original and validation cohorts. Assigning TCR associations to individual alleles was difficult when HLA alleles, especially DR and DQ, strongly co-occurred. For the cohort, immune exposure information was limited to CMV serostatus. Several of the top co-occurrence clusters appeared to be linked to parvovirus B19, influenza, CMV and Epstein-Barr virus, according to a later analysis. A later analysis found that TCR association rates varied across HLA loci, with DRB1 alleles showing the most associated TCRs and HLA-C alleles the fewest. Roughly uniform sequencing depth across donors was assumed in presence/absence analyses, although this assumption may not hold. The earlier analysis of some 540 of the donors excluded roughly 17 rarely observed V segments, including chromosome 9 orphons, because counts were too low. In a later genetic analysis, a missense DCLRE1C variant was associated with V-gene and J-gene trimming of TCR beta chains, and the association was replicated in an independent cohort. A further reported finding was that TCR beta sequences accurately predicted the HLA-A and HLA-B alleles for most subjects in the first cohort. Three of the identified cytomegalovirus-associated TCR beta chains were confirmed in vitro to be specific for cytomegalovirus antigens. Because some donors lacked HLA typing at each locus, the association tests relied only on the typed subset. This cohort had only TCR beta chains sequenced, and the lack of alpha or paired-chain data limited which features could be detected. A total of around 150 TCR beta chains were listed by the study as associated with cytomegalovirus. Broadly in line with IMGT annotations, most TCR beta V segments showed up in productive rearrangements about 90% or about 30% of the time in an earlier analysis of several hundred of the donors. Compared with equally common non-associated chains, HLA-associated TCR beta chains in a later analysis were more clonally expanded and had lower generation probabilities. In a later analysis, more than 15,000 TCR beta sequences were associated with specific HLA alleles at a false discovery rate of 0.05. Most TCR sequences were observed very rarely across donors, whereas some public TCRs were present in many individuals. A group of highly shared sequence variants was considered likely to be a technical artifact of the sequencing pipeline. Because the 87-base-pair reads could not distinguish some IMGT-functional V segments, including TRBV6-2 and TRBV6-3, those segments were excluded. Most CMV-associated TCR beta chains appeared to be HLA-restricted in a later analysis, and the HLA associations seemed to be driven largely by CMV exposure. According to the authors, the approach could potentially be generalized to other disease states and immunological phenotypes. A later genetic analysis reported fewer N-insertions in productive TCRs among donors in an Asian-associated ancestry cluster than the roughly 720-donor mean. Linkage disequilibrium might explain the correlated functional status among segregating V segments, but an unknown experimental factor could not be excluded.

Libraries came from the immunoSEQ multiplex PCR assay. A mixture of 60 forward primers for TCR Vbeta segments and 13 reverse primers for TCR Jbeta segments was used in the multiplex PCR. Amplification of the CDR3 region of rearranged TCR beta genes was performed with a multiplex PCR assay on genomic DNA. The amplified TCR beta libraries were sequenced on the Illumina HiSeq System as 87-base-pair reads. On the authors' methods: Across the 700 or so repertoires, a later analysis counted approximately 75 million unique TCR beta chains, roughly 11 million of which were shared by at least two donors. Raw reads were error-corrected and collapsed into unique sequences by a nearest-neighbor algorithm in which closely related sequences were merged to remove PCR and sequencing errors. CDR3 sequences were aligned to IMGT reference sequences to assign V, D and J gene segments. Each retained sequence needed at least a six-nucleotide match to both a V gene segment and a J gene segment. Rearrangements were classified as productive when the CDR3 lacked stop codons and remained in frame with V and J, and all other rearrangements were classified as non-productive. CDR3 was defined by IMGT convention, running from the second conserved V-encoded cysteine to the conserved J-encoded phenylalanine. The earlier analysis of approximately 590 of the donors excluded any sequence lacking an unambiguous match to a single V gene segment. An earlier analysis of some 500 of the donors classified V segments as functional when productive rearrangements were above 56.7% and as segregating when the standard deviation between donors was above 5%. A statistical classification framework was developed to diagnose cytomegalovirus status using the catalog of TCR beta chain sequences. A later analysis assigned V and J genes by comparing TCR nucleotide sequences with IMGT/GENE-DB human TR gene sequences. In a later analysis, CDR3 sequences and most-parsimonious VDJ recombination scenarios were assigned using the TCRdist pipeline. In a later analysis, each TCR beta chain was defined by its CDR3 amino acid sequence together with its V-gene family, and reads lacking a unique V-gene family were excluded. To address suspected cross-contamination and a sequencing artifact, a later analysis removed approximately 600 highly shared, low-generation-probability nucleotide sequences. A later analysis calculated a clonal expansion index for each public chain from normalized within-repertoire ranks of inferred template counts. Generation probabilities in a later analysis came from a VDJ recombination model fitted to out-of-frame rearrangements, and those results were checked against IGoR. A later analysis scored TCR-TCR, TCR-HLA and TCR-CMV co-occurrence with hypergeometric tests, applying a repertoire-size bias correction to TCR pairs. To estimate false discovery rates, a later analysis permuted the HLA or CMV assignments 20 times. In a later analysis, co-occurring TCRs were grouped using DBSCAN, with TCRdist sequence similarity added in when clustering inside HLA-allele-positive subsets. Repertoires with fewer than 30,000 or more than 120,000 public chains were left out of co-occurrence clustering, as were several repertoires with anomalous nucleotide sharing. TCRdb re-hosts the immuneACCESS table, in-frame sequences only. Its copies lack some clones; in the studies checked, an unresolved V gene accounts for under half of them, and the cause for the rest is not known. D and trimming were read from the DNA, whereas the V and J calls and clone size are those reported in that table. This sample's table has entries for tens of thousands of clones. The ten largest clones take up about 3.8% of the sample.

V is pared back by 0 bases and J by 5 bases, with 11 bases lying between the germline termini. CDR1 and CDR2, looked up from the germline V gene (reference sequence), are MNHNY and SVGAGI. There are 14 amino acids in the CDR3, from cysteine to phenylalanine inclusive. Only the CDR3 DNA stays, 42 bases, in frame from base 1. The cohort comprised several hundred healthy bone marrow donors. Cohort members were all nominally healthy when sampled, although unrecorded immune exposures were likely present. The donor was CMV seropositive and was included in the group of approximately 300 seropositive cohort members. Every donor gave a peripheral blood sample, and the peripheral blood mononuclear cells from that sample were used for TCR beta sequencing. Genomic DNA was extracted from the blood cell samples with the Qiagen DNeasy Blood Extraction Kit. Notes on this clone: Its antigen remains unidentified.

The sequence links TRBV6-6 to TRBJ2-7; TRBD1 could be the D gene, as 7 bases match. Source material: PBMCs. This clonotype was sampled from a female donor in good health and CMV-seropositive. The CDR3 region has the sequence CASSYSRGVHEQYF. The sequenced DNA is TGTGCCAGCAGTTACTCCAGGGGGGTCCACGAGCAGTACTTC.